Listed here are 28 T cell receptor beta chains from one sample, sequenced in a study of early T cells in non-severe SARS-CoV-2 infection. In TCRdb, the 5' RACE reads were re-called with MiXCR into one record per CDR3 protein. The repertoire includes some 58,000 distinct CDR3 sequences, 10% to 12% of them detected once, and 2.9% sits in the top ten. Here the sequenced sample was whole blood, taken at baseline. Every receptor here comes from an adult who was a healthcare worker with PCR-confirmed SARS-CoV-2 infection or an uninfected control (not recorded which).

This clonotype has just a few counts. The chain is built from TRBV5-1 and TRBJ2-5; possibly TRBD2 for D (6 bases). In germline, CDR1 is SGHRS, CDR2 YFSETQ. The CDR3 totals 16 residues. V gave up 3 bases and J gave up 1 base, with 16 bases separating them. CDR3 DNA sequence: TGCGCCAGCAGCTCTCCCGGGACGGGACTCCAAGAGACCCAGTACTTC. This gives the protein CASSSPGTGLQETQYF.

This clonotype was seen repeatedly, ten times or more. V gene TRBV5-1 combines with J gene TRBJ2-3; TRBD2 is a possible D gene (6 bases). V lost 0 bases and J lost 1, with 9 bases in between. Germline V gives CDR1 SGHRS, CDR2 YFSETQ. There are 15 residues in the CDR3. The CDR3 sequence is CASSLVPSGTDTQYF. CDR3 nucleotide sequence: TGCGCCAGCAGCTTGGTCCCTAGCGGCACAGATACGCAGTATTTT.

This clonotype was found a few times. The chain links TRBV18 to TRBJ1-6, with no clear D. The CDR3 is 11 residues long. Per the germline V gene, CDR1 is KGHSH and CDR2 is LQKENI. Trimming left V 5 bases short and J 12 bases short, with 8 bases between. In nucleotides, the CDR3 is TGTGCCAGCTCAATGCCGGGACCCCTCCACTTT. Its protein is CASSMPGPLHF. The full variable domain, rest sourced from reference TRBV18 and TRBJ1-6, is NAGVMQNPRHLVRRRGQEARLRCSPMKGHSHVYWYRQLPEEGLKFMVYLQKENIIDESGMPKERFSAEFPKEGPSILRIQQVVRGDSAAYFCASSMPGPLHFGNGTRLTVT.

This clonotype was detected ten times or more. The CDR3 loop is CASNYRDRGNEQFF. DNA for the CDR3: TGTGCCAGTAATTACCGGGACAGGGGCAATGAGCAGTTCTTC. The chain couples TRBV25-1 to TRBJ2-1; 10 bases fit TRBD1. Germline CDR1 is MGHDK and CDR2 is SYGVNS. The V segment lost 9 bases and the J segment 6 bases; nucleotides outside the gene matches: 8. The CDR3 totals 14 residues.

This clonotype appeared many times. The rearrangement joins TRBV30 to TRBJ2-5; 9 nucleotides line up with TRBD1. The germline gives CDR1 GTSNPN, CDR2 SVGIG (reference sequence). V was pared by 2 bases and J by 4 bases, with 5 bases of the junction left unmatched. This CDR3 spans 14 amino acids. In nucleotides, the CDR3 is TGTGCCTGGAGTACAGGGGGCCTGGGAGAGACCCAGTACTTC. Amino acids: CAWSTGGLGETQYF. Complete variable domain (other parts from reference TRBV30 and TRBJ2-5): SQTIHQWPATLVQPVGSPLSLECTVEGTSNPNLYWYRQAAGRGLQLLFYSVGIGQISSEVPQNLSASRPQDRQFILSSKKLLLSDSGFYLCAWSTGGLGETQYFGPGTRLLVL.

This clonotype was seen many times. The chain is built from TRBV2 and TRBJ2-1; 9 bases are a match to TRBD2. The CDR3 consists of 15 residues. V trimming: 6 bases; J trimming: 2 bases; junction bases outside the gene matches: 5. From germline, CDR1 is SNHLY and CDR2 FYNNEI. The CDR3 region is CASRTGTSPYNEQFF. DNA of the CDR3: TGTGCCAGCAGAACCGGGACTAGCCCCTACAATGAGCAGTTCTTC.

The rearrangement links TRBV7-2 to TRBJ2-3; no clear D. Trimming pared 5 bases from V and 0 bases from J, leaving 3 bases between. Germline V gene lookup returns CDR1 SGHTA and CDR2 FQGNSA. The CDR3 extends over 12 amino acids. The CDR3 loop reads CASSRSTDTQYF. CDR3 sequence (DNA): TGTGCCAGCAGCCGGAGCACAGATACGCAGTATTTT. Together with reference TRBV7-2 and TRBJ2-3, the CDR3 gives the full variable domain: GAGVSQSPSNKVTEKGKDVELRCDPISGHTALYWYRQSLGQGLEFLIYFQGNSAPDKSGLPSDRFSAERTGGSVSTLTIQRTQQEDSAVYLCASSRSTDTQYFGPGTRLTVL.

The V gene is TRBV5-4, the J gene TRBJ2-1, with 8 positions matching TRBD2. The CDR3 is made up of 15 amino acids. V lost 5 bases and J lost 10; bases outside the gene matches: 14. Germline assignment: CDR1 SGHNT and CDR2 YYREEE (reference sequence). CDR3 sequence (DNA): TGTGCCAGCAGTCCCGGGACTAGGCCCCACGGGGAGCAGTTCTTC. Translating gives CASSPGTRPHGEQFF.

CDR3 loop: CASSTAMPEAFF. CDR3 sequence (DNA): TGTGCCAGCTCAACCGCTATGCCTGAAGCTTTCTTT. The chain employs TRBV18 and TRBJ1-1, with D unclear. Trimming cost V 5 bases and J 6 bases, with 10 bases left between them. This CDR3 region has 12 residues. Germline-derived CDR1 and CDR2 are KGHSH and LQKENI. The full variable domain, in which reference TRBV18 and TRBJ1-1 provide the parts outside the CDR3, is NAGVMQNPRHLVRRRGQEARLRCSPMKGHSHVYWYRQLPEEGLKFMVYLQKENIIDESGMPKERFSAEFPKEGPSILRIQQVVRGDSAAYFCASSTAMPEAFFGQGTRLTVV.

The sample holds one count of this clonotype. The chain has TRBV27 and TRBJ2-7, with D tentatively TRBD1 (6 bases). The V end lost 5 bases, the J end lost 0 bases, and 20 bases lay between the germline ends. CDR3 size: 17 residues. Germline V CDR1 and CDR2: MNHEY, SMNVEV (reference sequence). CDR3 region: CASSRVQGLSSSYEQYF. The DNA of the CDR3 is TGTGCCAGCAGTCGTGTACAGGGCCTATCGTCCTCCTACGAGCAGTACTTC.

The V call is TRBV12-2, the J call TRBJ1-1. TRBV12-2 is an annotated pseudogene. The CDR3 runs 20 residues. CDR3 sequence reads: CASRLSEAVLREGGNTEAFF. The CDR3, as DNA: TGTGCAAGTCGCTTATCTGAAGCTGTACTCCGGGAGGGAGGGAACACTGAAGCTTTCTTT.

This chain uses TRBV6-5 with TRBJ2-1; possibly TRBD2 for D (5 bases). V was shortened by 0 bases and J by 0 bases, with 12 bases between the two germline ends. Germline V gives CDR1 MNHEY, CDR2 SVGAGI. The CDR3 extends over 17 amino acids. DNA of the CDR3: TGTGCCAGCAGTTACTCTTCGGGATCAAGCTCCTACAATGAGCAGTTCTTC. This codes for CASSYSSGSSSYNEQFF.

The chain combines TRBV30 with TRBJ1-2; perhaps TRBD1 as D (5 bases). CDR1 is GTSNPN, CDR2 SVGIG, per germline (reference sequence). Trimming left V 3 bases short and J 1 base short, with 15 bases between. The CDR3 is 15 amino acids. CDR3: CAWSLGQAFNYGYTF. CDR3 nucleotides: TGTGCCTGGAGCTTAGGACAAGCCTTTAACTATGGCTACACCTTC.

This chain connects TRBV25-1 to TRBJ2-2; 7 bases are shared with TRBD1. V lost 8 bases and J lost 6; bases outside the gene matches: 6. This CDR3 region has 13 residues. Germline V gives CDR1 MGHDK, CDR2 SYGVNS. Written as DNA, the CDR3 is TGTGCCAGCCTCGGACAGGCCCCCGGGGAGCTGTTTTTT. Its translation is CASLGQAPGELFF.

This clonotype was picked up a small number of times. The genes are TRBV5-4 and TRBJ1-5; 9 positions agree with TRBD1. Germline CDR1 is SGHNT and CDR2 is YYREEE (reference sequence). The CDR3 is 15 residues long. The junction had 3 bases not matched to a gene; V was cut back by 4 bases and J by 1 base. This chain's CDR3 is CASSPGTGSNQPQHF. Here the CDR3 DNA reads TGTGCCAGCAGCCCTGGGACAGGGAGCAATCAGCCCCAGCATTTT.

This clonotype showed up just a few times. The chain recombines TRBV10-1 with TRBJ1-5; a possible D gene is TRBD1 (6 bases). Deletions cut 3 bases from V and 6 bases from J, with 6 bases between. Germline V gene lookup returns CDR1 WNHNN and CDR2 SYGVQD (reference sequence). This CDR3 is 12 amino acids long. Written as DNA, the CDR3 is TGCGCCAGCAGTGAAGGGGGTCAGCCCCAGCATTTT. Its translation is CASSEGGQPQHF.

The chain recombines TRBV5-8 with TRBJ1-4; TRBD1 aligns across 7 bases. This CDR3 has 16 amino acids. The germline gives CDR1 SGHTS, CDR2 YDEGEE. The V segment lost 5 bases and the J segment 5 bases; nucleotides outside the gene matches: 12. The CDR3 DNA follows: TGTGCCAGCAGAAGGGACAGTTTTTCCTCCAATGAAAAACTGTTTTTT. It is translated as CASRRDSFSSNEKLFF.

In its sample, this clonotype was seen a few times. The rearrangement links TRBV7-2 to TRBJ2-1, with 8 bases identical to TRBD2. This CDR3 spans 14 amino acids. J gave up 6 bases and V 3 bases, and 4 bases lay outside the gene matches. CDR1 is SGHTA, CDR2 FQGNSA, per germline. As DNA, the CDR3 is TGTGCCAGCAGCTTTCGCGGGGGGCGCAATGAGCAGTTCTTC. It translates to CASSFRGGRNEQFF.

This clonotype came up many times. CDR3 region: CASSSDRGYGYTF. As DNA, the CDR3 is TGTGCCAGCAGCTCGGACAGGGGGTATGGCTACACCTTC. The rearrangement joins TRBV12-3 or TRBV12-4 to TRBJ1-2; 10 bases agree with TRBD1. The CDR3 spans 13 residues. The junction had 3 bases not matched to a gene; V was cut back by 6 bases and J by 5 bases.

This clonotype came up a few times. In nucleotides, the CDR3 is TGTGCCAGCAGTTGGGACAGGGGGGGGTACAATGAGCAGTTCTTC. Encoded protein: CASSWDRGGYNEQFF. The rearrangement links TRBV6-2 or TRBV6-3 to TRBJ2-1, with 11 nucleotides matching TRBD1. V shed 4 bases, J shed 4 bases, and the junction held 3 bases outside the gene matches. The germline V gene has CDR1 MNHEY and CDR2 SVGEGT. CDR3 size: 15 residues.

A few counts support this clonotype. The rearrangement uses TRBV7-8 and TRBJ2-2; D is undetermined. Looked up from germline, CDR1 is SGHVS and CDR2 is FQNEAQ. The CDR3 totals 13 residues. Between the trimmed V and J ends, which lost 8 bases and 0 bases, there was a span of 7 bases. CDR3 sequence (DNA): TGTGCCAGCGGGCACCCGAACACCGGGGAGCTGTTTTTT. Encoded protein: CASGHPNTGELFF.

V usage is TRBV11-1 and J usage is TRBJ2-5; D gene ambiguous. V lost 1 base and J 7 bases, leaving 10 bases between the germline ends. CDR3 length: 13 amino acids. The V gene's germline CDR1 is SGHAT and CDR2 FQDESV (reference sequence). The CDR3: CASSLDRSGTQYF. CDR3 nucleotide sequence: TGTGCCAGCAGCTTAGATCGGTCGGGGACCCAGTACTTC.

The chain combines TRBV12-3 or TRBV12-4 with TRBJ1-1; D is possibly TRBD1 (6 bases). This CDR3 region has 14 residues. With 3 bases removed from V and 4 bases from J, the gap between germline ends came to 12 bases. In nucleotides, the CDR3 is TGTGCCAGCAGTTTGATTGGGGGCGGCACTGAAGCTTTCTTT. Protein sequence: CASSLIGGGTEAFF.

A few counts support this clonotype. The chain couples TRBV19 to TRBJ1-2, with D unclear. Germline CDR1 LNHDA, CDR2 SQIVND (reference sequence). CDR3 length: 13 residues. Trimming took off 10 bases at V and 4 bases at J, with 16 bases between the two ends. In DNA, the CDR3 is TGTGCCACCCAGACCGTGGACGGCTATGGCTACACCTTC. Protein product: CATQTVDGYGYTF.

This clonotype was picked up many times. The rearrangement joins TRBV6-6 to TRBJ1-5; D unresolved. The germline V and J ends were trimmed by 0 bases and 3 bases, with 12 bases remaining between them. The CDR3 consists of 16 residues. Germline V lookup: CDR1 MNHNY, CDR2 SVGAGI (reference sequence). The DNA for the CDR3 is TGTGCCAGCAGTTACTCGAGGGAATCTAACAATCAGCCCCAGCATTTT. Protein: CASSYSRESNNQPQHF.

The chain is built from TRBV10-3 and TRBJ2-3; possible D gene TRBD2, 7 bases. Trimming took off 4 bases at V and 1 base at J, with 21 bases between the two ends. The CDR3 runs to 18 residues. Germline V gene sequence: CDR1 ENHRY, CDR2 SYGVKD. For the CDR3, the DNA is TGTGCCATCAGTGGCCTAATCACCGGGGGGCCGTGCACAGATACGCAGTATTTT. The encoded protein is CAISGLITGGPCTDTQYF.

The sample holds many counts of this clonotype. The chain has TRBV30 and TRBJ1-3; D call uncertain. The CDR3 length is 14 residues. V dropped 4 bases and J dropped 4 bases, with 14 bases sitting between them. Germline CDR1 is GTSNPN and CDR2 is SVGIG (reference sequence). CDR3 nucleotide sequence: TGTGCCTGGACTTCGGGCGTTGGAGGAAACACCATATATTTT. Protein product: CAWTSGVGGNTIYF.

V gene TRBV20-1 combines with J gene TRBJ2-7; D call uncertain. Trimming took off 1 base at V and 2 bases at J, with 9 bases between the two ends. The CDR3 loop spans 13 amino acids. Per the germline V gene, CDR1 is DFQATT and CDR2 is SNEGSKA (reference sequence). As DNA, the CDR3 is TGCAGTGCTAGAGGTATAGGAACCTACGAGCAGTACTTC. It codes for CSARGIGTYEQYF.